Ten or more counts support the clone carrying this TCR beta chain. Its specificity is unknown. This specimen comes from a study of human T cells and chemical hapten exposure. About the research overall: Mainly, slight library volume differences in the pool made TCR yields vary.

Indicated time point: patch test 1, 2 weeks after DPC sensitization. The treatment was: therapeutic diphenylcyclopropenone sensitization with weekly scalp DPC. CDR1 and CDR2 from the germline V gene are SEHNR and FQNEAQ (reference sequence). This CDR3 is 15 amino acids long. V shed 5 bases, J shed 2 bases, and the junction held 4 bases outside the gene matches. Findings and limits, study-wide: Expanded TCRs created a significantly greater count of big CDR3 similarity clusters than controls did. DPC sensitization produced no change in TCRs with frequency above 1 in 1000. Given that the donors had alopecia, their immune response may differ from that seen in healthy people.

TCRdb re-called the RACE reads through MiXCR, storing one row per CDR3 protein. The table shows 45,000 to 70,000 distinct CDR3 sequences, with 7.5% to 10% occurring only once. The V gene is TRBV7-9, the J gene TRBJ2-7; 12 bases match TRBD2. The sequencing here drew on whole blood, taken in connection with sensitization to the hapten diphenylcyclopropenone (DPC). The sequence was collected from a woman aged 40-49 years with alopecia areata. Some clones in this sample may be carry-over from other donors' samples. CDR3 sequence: CASSTRTSGAYEQYF. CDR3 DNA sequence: TGTGCCAGCAGCACCCGGACTAGCGGGGCCTACGAGCAGTACTTC.